This TCR beta chain was recorded in a study of blood T cell repertoires in COVID-19. Participants, about 18 to 90 years old, spanned fewer than 25 US areas. Each recovered donor of Cohort 3 presented with two negative PCRs, clearance, or symptom resolution. How the authors handled the data: Amplified reference gene primers provided the basis for estimating nucleated cell counts. The protocol was immunoSEQ multiplex PCR, while the TCRdb copy is restricted to in-frame clones and leaves out a portion. The V and J calls and clone size come from that table; D and trimming were worked out from the DNA. The table has more than 300,000 clones, just under 90% seen once. CDR3 length equals 14 residues. The germline V gene has CDR1 SEHNR and CDR2 FQNEAQ (reference sequence). Trimming took 3 bases from V and 7 from J, leaving 14 bases between them.

This chain joins TRBV7-9 and TRBJ2-3; D perhaps matches TRBD2 (6 bases). Sequenced: PBMCs or T cells enriched from blood (not recorded which). The source of this sequence is a woman aged 30 to 39 who had recovered from COVID-19. CDR3 region: CASSLTRILNTQYF. CDR3 DNA sequence: TGTGCCAGCAGCTTGACTAGGATTTTAAATACGCAGTATTTT.